This is a list of T cell receptor beta chains from one sample in a study of T cells after posttransplantation cyclophosphamide. Assay used: immunoSEQ multiplex PCR; TCRdb lists only in-frame clones, some missing. The sample contains 20,000 to 30,000 clones, none occurring once; 4% to 5.5% lies in the top ten. Source material: PBMCs. The source is a woman aged 50 to 60 in good health, CMV-negative, and a related stem cell transplant donor. The conserved cysteine and the conserved F or W are not part of the CDR3 here. Only part of the rows carry a size: once, few, many, or a class if the clone is expanded.

cdr3_aa: ASSLAQGTGQPQH
clone_size: many
j_call: TRBJ1-5
v_call: TRBV18

cdr3_aa: ASSLGLAGITDTQY
clone_size: many
j_call: TRBJ2-3
v_call: TRBV5-1

cdr3_aa: ASSYRQVTGELF
clone_size: many
j_call: TRBJ2-2
v_call: TRBV5-1

cdr3_aa: ASSRGFQETQY
clone_size: many
j_call: TRBJ2-5
v_call: TRBV6-1

cdr3_aa: ASSAYQANTGELF
clone_size: many
j_call: TRBJ2-2
v_call: TRBV5-1

cdr3_aa: ATSRGDRIDMNTEAF
clone_size: many
j_call: TRBJ1-1
v_call: TRBV15

cdr3_aa: ASSLSGAGDTQY
clone_size: many
j_call: TRBJ2-3
v_call: TRBV27

cdr3_aa: ASSPGQGAQPQH
clone_size: many
j_call: TRBJ1-5
v_call: TRBV5-1

cdr3_aa: ASSGRGGGGSDTQY
clone_size: many
j_call: TRBJ2-3
v_call: TRBV6-1

cdr3_aa: ASSYSTSTDTQY
clone_size: .
j_call: TRBJ2-3
v_call: TRBV6-6

cdr3_aa: ASSQNRQERDQETQY
clone_size: many
j_call: TRBJ2-5
v_call: TRBV4-1

cdr3_aa: ASSPRSGGAPNNEQF
clone_size: many
j_call: TRBJ2-1
v_call: TRBV5-4

cdr3_aa: ASSKDRGNGGELF
clone_size: many
j_call: TRBJ2-2
v_call: TRBV5-6

cdr3_aa: ASSLGQNYGYT
clone_size: many
j_call: TRBJ1-2
v_call: TRBV7-9

cdr3_aa: ASSSARLAIDEQF
clone_size: many
j_call: TRBJ2-1
v_call: TRBV19

cdr3_aa: ASSSGDRDGYT
clone_size: many
j_call: TRBJ1-2
v_call: TRBV7-8

cdr3_aa: AWEDTNTEAF
clone_size: many
j_call: TRBJ1-1
v_call: TRBV30

cdr3_aa: ASSIIDRGLFTEAF
clone_size: many
j_call: TRBJ1-1
v_call: TRBV19

cdr3_aa: AIVAGGAPNTEAF
clone_size: many
j_call: TRBJ1-1
v_call: TRBV10-3

cdr3_aa: ASTSLGVDEQF
clone_size: many
j_call: TRBJ2-1
v_call: TRBV28

cdr3_aa: ASSKGALAKNIQY
clone_size: many
j_call: TRBJ2-4
v_call: TRBV6-1

cdr3_aa: ASSQDRGKGKNIQY
clone_size: many
j_call: TRBJ2-4
v_call: TRBV4-1

cdr3_aa: ASSGLAGGTDTQY
clone_size: many
j_call: TRBJ2-3
v_call: TRBV9

cdr3_aa: ASSRTGEQY
clone_size: many
j_call: TRBJ2-7
v_call: TRBV18

cdr3_aa: ASSFSGGVYNEQF
clone_size: many
j_call: TRBJ2-1
v_call: TRBV7-9

cdr3_aa: AISESPAAEETQY
clone_size: many
j_call: TRBJ2-5
v_call: TRBV10-3

cdr3_aa: ASSLPGERQDTQY
clone_size: many
j_call: TRBJ2-3
v_call: TRBV11-1

cdr3_aa: ASSPLTGGNTEAF
clone_size: many
j_call: TRBJ1-1
v_call: TRBV5-1

cdr3_aa: ASRYGQVGSTEAF
clone_size: many
j_call: TRBJ1-1
v_call: TRBV6-5

cdr3_aa: SVGDRFSNEQF
clone_size: .
j_call: TRBJ2-1
v_call: TRBV29-1

cdr3_aa: ASTPDRANGELF
clone_size: many
j_call: TRBJ2-2
v_call: TRBV7-3

cdr3_aa: ASSQVGTGGHGSYT
clone_size: many
j_call: TRBJ1-2
v_call: TRBV14

cdr3_aa: ASSETGTGITGELF
clone_size: many
j_call: TRBJ2-2
v_call: TRBV25-1

cdr3_aa: ASSSETGKFGETQY
clone_size: many
j_call: TRBJ2-5
v_call: TRBV11-1

cdr3_aa: ASSPPSRVDEKLF
clone_size: many
j_call: TRBJ1-4
v_call: TRBV18

cdr3_aa: ASSQEDTQVGLAGPGELF
clone_size: many
j_call: TRBJ2-2
v_call: TRBV4-2

cdr3_aa: ASSLKGPTRQNHNEQF
clone_size: many
j_call: TRBJ2-1
v_call: TRBV7-8

cdr3_aa: ASSGGPGLAGRNTGELF
clone_size: many
j_call: TRBJ2-2
v_call: TRBV5-4

cdr3_aa: ASSRTGTSGSYEQY
clone_size: many
j_call: TRBJ2-7
v_call: TRBV28